Included here is one T cell receptor (beta chain) sequence, with context. The antigen is not known. This sample stems from a study of T cell responses to AZD1222 COVID-19 vaccine. Study outcomes and limitations: The number of AZD1222 recipients seropositive at baseline was only 5 to 7.

The method was immunoSEQ multiplex PCR; TCRdb's version includes in-frame clones alone and lacks a portion of them. The sample comprises some 96,000 clones, about 93% of which are singletons, and over 1.5% rests with the top ten. Trimming stripped 0 bases from V and 6 bases from J, with 18 bases between. Germline V gene data show CDR1 as SGHTS and CDR2 as YDEGEE. CDR3 size: 16 residues. The sample consisted of peripheral blood, taken on day 0 of AZD1222 vaccination. This TCR was sampled from an adult in good health. The gene calls are TRBV5-8 and TRBJ1-2, with D unclear. The CDR3 loop reads CASSLVADLDQNGYTF. The CDR3 DNA is TGTGCCAGCAGCTTGGTAGCTGACCTCGACCAAAATGGCTACACCTTC.